The rows below give T cell receptor beta chains drawn from one sample of a study of blood T cell repertoires in COVID-19. The table came from immunoSEQ multiplex PCR; TCRdb's copy has only in-frame clones and leaves some out. The table includes under 300,000 clones, around nine tenths detected once. Source material: peripheral blood. These receptors all stem from a woman in her 70s with active or convalescent COVID-19. The CDR3 runs from the conserved cysteine through the conserved F or W. Each record gives: D gene, V gene, J gene, clone size, CDR3 DNA, CDR3 protein. The D gene is left open where the match is weak. Clone size is stated in some rows and not others, as once, few, many or a class when expanded.

d_gene: TRBD1; v_gene: TRBV4-3; j_gene: TRBJ1-2; abundance: -; CDR3nt: TGCGCCAGCAGCCAAGATTGGATGATCCGGGACAGCCAGCAGTACTATGGCTACACCTTC; CDR3aa: CASSQDWMIRDSQQYYGYTF
d_gene: TRBD1; v_gene: TRBV5-6; j_gene: TRBJ2-1; abundance: -; CDR3nt: TGTGCCAGCAGCCTGGGACCAGGGGGCGCGTTACGGAGCAATGAGCAGTTCTTC; CDR3aa: CASSLGPGGALRSNEQFF
d_gene: -; v_gene: TRBV19; j_gene: TRBJ1-6; abundance: -; CDR3nt: TGTGCCAGTAGTATTAAAAACAGGACCCCCACATCACCCCTCCACTTT; CDR3aa: CASSIKNRTPTSPLHF
d_gene: -; v_gene: TRBV11-3; j_gene: TRBJ2-1; abundance: -; CDR3nt: TGTGCCAGCAGCTTGAGGTGGAATGAGCAGTTCTTC; CDR3aa: CASSLRWNEQFF
d_gene: TRBD2; v_gene: TRBV11-3; j_gene: TRBJ2-1; abundance: -; CDR3nt: TGTGCCAGCAGCCGGTTATATGAGCGGGGGGCTTACAATGAGCAGTTCTTC; CDR3aa: CASSRLYERGAYNEQFF
d_gene: -; v_gene: TRBV19; j_gene: TRBJ1-2; abundance: -; CDR3nt: TGTGCCAGTAGTACCCCGGGGAGGGGCTACACCTTC; CDR3aa: CASSTPGRGYTF
d_gene: -; v_gene: TRBV7-9; j_gene: TRBJ1-2; abundance: once; CDR3nt: TGTGCCAGCAGCTTAACTGGAGGCAACTATGGCTACACCTTC; CDR3aa: CASSLTGGNYGYTF
d_gene: -; v_gene: TRBV19; j_gene: TRBJ1-2; abundance: -; CDR3nt: TGTGCCAGTAGACAAGGGCCGGGGGGCGGTTATGGCTACACCTTC; CDR3aa: CASRQGPGGGYGYTF
d_gene: -; v_gene: TRBV5-5; j_gene: TRBJ1-3; abundance: -; CDR3nt: TGTGCCAGCAGCCGCAGGGAAGGAAACACCATATATTTT; CDR3aa: CASSRREGNTIYF
d_gene: -; v_gene: TRBV5-1; j_gene: TRBJ1-6; abundance: -; CDR3nt: TGCGCCAGCAGCGGGAGCTCCTATAATTCACCCCTCCACTTT; CDR3aa: CASSGSSYNSPLHF
d_gene: TRBD1; v_gene: TRBV5-6; j_gene: TRBJ1-4; abundance: -; CDR3nt: TGTGCCAGCAGCTTACCGGGACAGGGGGCTGAAAAACTGTTTTTT; CDR3aa: CASSLPGQGAEKLFF
d_gene: -; v_gene: TRBV12-5; j_gene: TRBJ1-1; abundance: -; CDR3nt: TGTGCTAGTGGTTTGGTACGGTCCACTGAAGCTTTCTTT; CDR3aa: CASGLVRSTEAFF
d_gene: -; v_gene: TRBV7-6; j_gene: TRBJ2-1; abundance: -; CDR3nt: TGTGCCAGCAGCTTATTTGGGACTCTGGAAGGTGGTGAGCAGTTCTTC; CDR3aa: CASSLFGTLEGGEQFF
d_gene: TRBD1; v_gene: TRBV3-1/TRBV3-2; j_gene: TRBJ1-5; abundance: few; CDR3nt: TGTGCCAGCAGTCTACAGGGGATGGGCAATCAGCCCCAGCATTTT; CDR3aa: CASSLQGMGNQPQHF
d_gene: -; v_gene: TRBV9; j_gene: TRBJ2-5; abundance: -; CDR3nt: TGTGCCAGCAGCGTAGAATGGGGGCGAGAAGAGACCCAGTACTTC; CDR3aa: CASSVEWGREETQYF
d_gene: -; v_gene: TRBV7-9; j_gene: TRBJ2-5; abundance: -; CDR3nt: TGTGCCAGCAGCTTAGGTCTAGCCCAAGAGACCCAGTACTTC; CDR3aa: CASSLGLAQETQYF
d_gene: -; v_gene: TRBV7-9; j_gene: TRBJ1-4; abundance: -; CDR3nt: TGTGCCAGCAGCCGCACAACCCCCACTAATGAAAAACTGTTTTTT; CDR3aa: CASSRTTPTNEKLFF
d_gene: TRBD2; v_gene: TRBV7-6; j_gene: TRBJ2-3; abundance: once; CDR3nt: TGTGCCAGCAGCTTTAGCGGGGGAGTCGCGGATACGCAGTATTTT; CDR3aa: CASSFSGGVADTQYF
d_gene: -; v_gene: TRBV6-2/TRBV6-3; j_gene: TRBJ1-5; abundance: -; CDR3nt: TGTGCCAGCAGTCGACAGTTTATGGGCAATCAGCCCCAGCATTTT; CDR3aa: CASSRQFMGNQPQHF
d_gene: TRBD1; v_gene: TRBV5-6; j_gene: TRBJ2-1; abundance: -; CDR3nt: TGTGCCAGCAGCTGGACAGGGGGCGCACCTAATGAGCAGTTCTTC; CDR3aa: CASSWTGGAPNEQFF
d_gene: -; v_gene: TRBV4-1; j_gene: TRBJ2-7; abundance: -; CDR3nt: TGCGCCAGCAGCCAAGCTTACGAGCAGTACTTC; CDR3aa: CASSQAYEQYF
d_gene: -; v_gene: TRBV27; j_gene: TRBJ1-1; abundance: once; CDR3nt: TGTGCCAGCAGTTCGCGGGGGCGCGGGGAAGCTTTCTTT; CDR3aa: CASSSRGRGEAFF
d_gene: -; v_gene: TRBV19; j_gene: TRBJ2-2; abundance: -; CDR3nt: TGTGCCAGTAGTATGCCTAGCAGCACCGGGGAGCTGTTTTTT; CDR3aa: CASSMPSSTGELFF
d_gene: TRBD1; v_gene: TRBV10-3; j_gene: TRBJ2-1; abundance: -; CDR3nt: TGTGCCATCAGCCCGGGACAGAACTACAATGAGCAGTTCTTC; CDR3aa: CAISPGQNYNEQFF
d_gene: -; v_gene: TRBV9; j_gene: TRBJ1-5; abundance: few; CDR3nt: TGTGCCAGCAGCGTAACCGGTGGGAGCGATCAGCCCCAGCATTTT; CDR3aa: CASSVTGGSDQPQHF
d_gene: TRBD1; v_gene: TRBV18; j_gene: TRBJ2-3; abundance: -; CDR3nt: TGTGCCAGCTCTTACACACAGGGGGGAACAGATACGCAGTATTTT; CDR3aa: CASSYTQGGTDTQYF
d_gene: -; v_gene: TRBV29-1; j_gene: TRBJ2-5; abundance: -; CDR3nt: TGCAGCGTTGAAGAACTAGCTCGAGAGACCCAGTACTTC; CDR3aa: CSVEELARETQYF
d_gene: -; v_gene: TRBV5-1; j_gene: TRBJ1-4; abundance: -; CDR3nt: TGCGCCAGCAGCACCGACAGGAGTTGGGATGAAAAACTGTTTTTT; CDR3aa: CASSTDRSWDEKLFF
d_gene: -; v_gene: TRBV12-3/TRBV12-4; j_gene: TRBJ1-2; abundance: -; CDR3nt: TGTGCCAGCAGTTTAGATCCCGATGGCTACACCTTC; CDR3aa: CASSLDPDGYTF
d_gene: -; v_gene: TRBV7-9; j_gene: TRBJ2-5; abundance: -; CDR3nt: TGTGCCAGCAGCTTCTATGGTGAGGAGACCCAGTACTTC; CDR3aa: CASSFYGEETQYF
d_gene: -; v_gene: TRBV12-3/TRBV12-4; j_gene: TRBJ2-5; abundance: -; CDR3nt: TGTGCCAGCAGCCCAGGAGGGACCCAGTACTTC; CDR3aa: CASSPGGTQYF
d_gene: TRBD1; v_gene: TRBV7-8; j_gene: TRBJ2-7; abundance: -; CDR3nt: TGTGCCAGCAGCTTAAATCCCGCGACAGGGAGCGAGCAGTACTTC; CDR3aa: CASSLNPATGSEQYF
d_gene: TRBD1; v_gene: TRBV18; j_gene: TRBJ1-3; abundance: -; CDR3nt: TGTGCCAGCTCCGGGACAGGGCGGTCAAACACCATATATTTT; CDR3aa: CASSGTGRSNTIYF